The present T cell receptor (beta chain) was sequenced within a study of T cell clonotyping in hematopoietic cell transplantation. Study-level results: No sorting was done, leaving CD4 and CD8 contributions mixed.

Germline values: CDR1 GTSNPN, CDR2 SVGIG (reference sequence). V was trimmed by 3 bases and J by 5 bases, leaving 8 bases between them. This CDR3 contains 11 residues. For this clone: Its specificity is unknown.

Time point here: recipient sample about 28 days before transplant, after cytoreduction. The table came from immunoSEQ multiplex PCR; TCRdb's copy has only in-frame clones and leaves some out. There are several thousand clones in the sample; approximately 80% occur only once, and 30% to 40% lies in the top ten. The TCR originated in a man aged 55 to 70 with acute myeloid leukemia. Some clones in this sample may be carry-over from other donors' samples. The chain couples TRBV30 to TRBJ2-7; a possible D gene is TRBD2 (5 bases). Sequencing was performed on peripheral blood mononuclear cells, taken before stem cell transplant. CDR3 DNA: TGTGCCTGGAGACGGCGGGACGAGCAGTACTTC. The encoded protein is CAWRRRDEQYF.